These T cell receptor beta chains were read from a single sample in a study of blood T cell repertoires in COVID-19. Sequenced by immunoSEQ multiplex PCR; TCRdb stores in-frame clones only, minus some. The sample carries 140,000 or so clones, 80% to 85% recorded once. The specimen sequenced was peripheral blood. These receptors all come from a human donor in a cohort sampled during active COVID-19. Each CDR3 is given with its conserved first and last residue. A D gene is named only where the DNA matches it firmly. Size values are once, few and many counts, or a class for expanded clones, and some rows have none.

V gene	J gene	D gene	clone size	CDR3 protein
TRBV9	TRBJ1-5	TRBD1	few	CASSVEGGTQPQHF
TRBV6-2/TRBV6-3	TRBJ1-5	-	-	CASSYSPSHQPQHF
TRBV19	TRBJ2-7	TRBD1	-	CASSIGSGGLLEQYF
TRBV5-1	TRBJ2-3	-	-	CASSEWDTQYF
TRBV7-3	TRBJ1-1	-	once	CASSFRVDTEAFF
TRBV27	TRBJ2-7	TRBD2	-	CASSPGGLAGGEQYF
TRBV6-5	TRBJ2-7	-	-	CASSYVGGYEQYF
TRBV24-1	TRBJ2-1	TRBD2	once	CATSDLYSGSSYNEQFF
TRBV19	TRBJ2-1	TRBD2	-	CASSMASGSSLSYNEQFF
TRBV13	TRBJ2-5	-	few	CASREGGETQYF
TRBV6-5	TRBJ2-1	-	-	CASSYRPRAGNEQFF
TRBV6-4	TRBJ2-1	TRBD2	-	CASSPETSQSSYNEQFF
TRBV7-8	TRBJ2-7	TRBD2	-	CASSKTSGGSSYEQYF
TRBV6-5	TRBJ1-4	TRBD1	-	CASSYSTQGASEKLFF
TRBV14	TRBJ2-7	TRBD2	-	CASSQVSSGRSEQYF
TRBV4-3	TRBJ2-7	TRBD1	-	CASSPSGQGNEQYF
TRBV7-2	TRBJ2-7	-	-	CASSSNPKSPRAVYEQYF
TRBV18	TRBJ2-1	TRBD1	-	CASSHGTGWSYNEQFF
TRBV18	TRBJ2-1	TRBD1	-	CASSPQTGNNEQFF
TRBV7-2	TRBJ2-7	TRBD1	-	CASSSTGGAYEQYF
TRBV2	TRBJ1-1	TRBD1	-	CASSRFALGGSGGGAFF
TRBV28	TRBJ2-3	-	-	CASSLGPRISTDTQYF
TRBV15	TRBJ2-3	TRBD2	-	CATSRVVAAGGPSTTQYF
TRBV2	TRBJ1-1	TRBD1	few	CASSEPRGDPRGTEAFF
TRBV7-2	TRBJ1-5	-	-	CASSLFHSNQPQHF
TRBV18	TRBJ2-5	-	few	CASSPPAGETQYF
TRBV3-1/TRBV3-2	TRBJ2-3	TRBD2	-	CASSQRGAGGRTDTQYF
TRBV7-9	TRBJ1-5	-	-	CASSTGAGQPQHF
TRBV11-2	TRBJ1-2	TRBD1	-	CASSLGRTGGGYYGYTF
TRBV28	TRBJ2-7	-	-	CASAALRAEQYF
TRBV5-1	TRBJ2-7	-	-	CASSEQGYEQYF
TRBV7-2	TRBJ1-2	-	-	CASSLESGIPGYTF
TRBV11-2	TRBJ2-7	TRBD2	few	CASSLDRRDRGGRAYEQYF
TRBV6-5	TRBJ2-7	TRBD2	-	CASKDPGLAYEQYF
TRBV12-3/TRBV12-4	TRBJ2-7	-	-	CASSFQDYYEQYF
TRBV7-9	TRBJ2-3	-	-	CASSFSGPTPTDTQYF
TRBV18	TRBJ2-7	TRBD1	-	CASSPWTGFEQYF
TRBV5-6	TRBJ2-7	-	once	CASSSLPGTGSLSEQYF
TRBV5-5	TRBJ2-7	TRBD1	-	CASSPQTGLSYEQYF
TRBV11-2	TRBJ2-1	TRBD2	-	CASSPPRGLAGINEQFF
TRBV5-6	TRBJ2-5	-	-	CASSLTRGIQETQYF
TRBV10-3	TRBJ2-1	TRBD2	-	CAISESTGLAGGEFF
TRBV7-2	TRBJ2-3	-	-	CASSLWGGGTDTQYF
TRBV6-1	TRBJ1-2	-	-	CASSEEWGRGDGYTF
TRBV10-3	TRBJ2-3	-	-	CAISEPRPTSTDTQYF
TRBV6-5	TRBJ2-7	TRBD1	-	CATEWTGTYEQYF